A single sample gave rise to the 8 T cell receptor beta chains below, sequenced in a study of Ad26.COV2.S vaccination and SARS-CoV-2 variants (dated by TCRdb to about 2021). The receptor library was made with the immunoSEQ multiplex PCR assay. The immuneACCESS repertoire file appears here via TCRdb, limited to in-frame rearrangements. These files lack a portion of the clones; in checked studies, under half of the deficit traces to unresolved V genes, and the cause of the others is not known. The sample includes some 480,000 clones, with around nine tenths observed a single time. More than 10% of the sample is held by the ten biggest clonotypes. Explained via the paper, the treatment or condition label denotes: over 15 received Ad26.COV2.S at low or high dose, single or two shots; 5 received placebo; per-sample allocation not given. Repertoires of vaccine and placebo recipients were sequenced from samples collected on day 63 after the first injection.

This specimen was peripheral blood, taken in a trial of Ad26.COV2.S vaccine versus placebo. The receptors derive from a person aged 18-60 years who received the Ad26.COV2.S COVID-19 vaccine or a placebo.

V is TRBV7-2 and J is TRBJ2-7, with a weak D call TRBD2 (5 bases). Trimming pared 1 base from V and 0 bases from J, leaving 10 bases between. The CDR3 loop spans 15 amino acids. The V gene's germline CDR1 is SGHTA and CDR2 FQGNSA. The CDR3 protein is CASSLGGLLSYEQYF. DNA of the CDR3: TGTGCCAGCAGCTTAGGCGGACTTCTCTCCTACGAGCAGTACTTC.

This sequence joins TRBV10-3 and TRBJ2-2, with TRBD2 identical over 8 bases. CDR1 ENHRY and CDR2 SYGVKD come from the germline V gene. The J segment lost 3 bases and the V segment lost 6 bases, leaving 6 bases of the junction unmatched. This CDR3 spans 15 amino acids. CDR3 protein: CAISQRESDTGELFF. CDR3 coding DNA: TGTGCCATCAGCCAGCGGGAGTCGGACACCGGGGAGCTGTTTTTT.

The chain links TRBV28 to TRBJ2-1; 13 bases map to TRBD2. Per germline, CDR1 MDHEN and CDR2 SYDVKM. The CDR3 has 17 amino acids. The J segment lost 2 bases and the V segment lost 5 bases, leaving 6 bases of the junction unmatched. The CDR3 DNA sequence: TGTGCCAGCAGTCCTTGGACTAGCGGGAGCCCCTACAATGAGCAGTTCTTC. It specifies CASSPWTSGSPYNEQFF.

This chain uses TRBV5-1 with TRBJ2-5; D call uncertain. The CDR3 sequence is 14 residues long. The V gene lost 1 base and the J gene lost 4 bases, with 11 bases spanning the gap. Germline V CDR1 and CDR2: SGHRS, YFSETQ. The CDR3, as DNA: TGCGCCAGCAGCTTGAGGGCAGACGGAGAGACCCAGTACTTC. Translating it yields CASSLRADGETQYF.

The chain combines TRBV7-2 with TRBJ2-3; the match to TRBD2 covers 10 bases. The J segment lost 6 bases and the V segment lost 4 bases, leaving 4 bases of the junction unmatched. Germline CDR1 and CDR2: SGHTA and FQGNSA. The CDR3 loop spans 14 amino acids. The CDR3 DNA is TGTGCCAGCAGCTCATCTAGCGGGAGTGATACGCAGTATTTT. As protein: CASSSSSGSDTQYF.

The gene calls are TRBV24-1 and TRBJ2-7; D remains unclear. Per the germline V gene, CDR1 is KGHDR and CDR2 is SFDVKD. V shed 1 base and J shed 3 bases, with 6 bases lying between them. The CDR3 is made up of 13 amino acids. The DNA of the CDR3 is TGTGCCACCAGTGATTTAAGCAGCTACGAGCAGTACTTC. Protein: CATSDLSSYEQYF.

As concerns this clone: Within the sample, other DNA sequences also encode this same CDR3. This sequence joins TRBV18 and TRBJ2-3; 8 bases are shared with TRBD1. This CDR3 has 15 residues. The ends lost 2 bases at V and 1 base at J; junction bases unmatched: 2. Germline V gives CDR1 KGHSH, CDR2 LQKENI. The CDR3 DNA reads as TGTGCCAGCTCACCAGCAGGGGGCGGCACAGATACGCAGTATTTT. The encoded protein is CASSPAGGGTDTQYF.

This chain connects TRBV19 to TRBJ2-7, with D unresolved. This CDR3 spans 14 amino acids. Trimming left V 2 bases short and J 3 bases short, with 11 bases between. From germline, CDR1 is LNHDA and CDR2 SQIVND (reference sequence). The CDR3 region has the DNA TGTGCCAGTAGTATACGAGCCTCCGACTACGAGCAGTACTTC. Its protein product is CASSIRASDYEQYF.